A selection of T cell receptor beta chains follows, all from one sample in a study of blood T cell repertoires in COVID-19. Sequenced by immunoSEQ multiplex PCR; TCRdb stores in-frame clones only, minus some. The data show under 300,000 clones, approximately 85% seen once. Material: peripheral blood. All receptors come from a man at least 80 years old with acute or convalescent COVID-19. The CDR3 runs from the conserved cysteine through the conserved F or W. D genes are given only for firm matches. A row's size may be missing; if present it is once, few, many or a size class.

TGTGCCAGCAGCTTAGCAAGGCAGGGATGGGGCACTGAAGCTTTCTTT | CASSLARQGWGTEAFF | . | TRBJ1-1 | TRBV7-9 | .
TGTGCCAGCAGCTTAGGGCCCAATCAGCCCCAGCATTTT | CASSLGPNQPQHF | . | TRBJ1-5 | TRBV7-8 | .
TGTGCCAGCTCACCTATGGGACAGTCTACTCTCGGCTATGGCTACACCTTC | CASSPMGQSTLGYGYTF | TRBD1 | TRBJ1-2 | TRBV18 | .
TGTGCCAGCAGTTACGGGGGGGGCGCCGGTCAGCCCCAGCATTTT | CASSYGGGAGQPQHF | . | TRBJ1-5 | TRBV6-5 | .
TGCGCCAGCAGCGGAAACCGGGACAGTCTCACCGGGGAGCTGTTTTTT | CASSGNRDSLTGELFF | TRBD1 | TRBJ2-2 | TRBV5-1 | .
TGTGCCAGCAGCACTCCGGGAACTAACTATGGCTACACCTTC | CASSTPGTNYGYTF | . | TRBJ1-2 | TRBV28 | .
TGTGCCATCAGTCGTGACAGGGGTGGTTACGAGCAGTACTTC | CAISRDRGGYEQYF | TRBD1 | TRBJ2-7 | TRBV10-3 | .
TGTGCCAGCAGCTTAAACAGGTCCCCCTCCTATAATTCACCCCTCCACTTT | CASSLNRSPSYNSPLHF | . | TRBJ1-6 | TRBV11-2 | .
TGTGCCACCAGCAGAGAGGGACTAGGAGAGACCCAGTACTTC | CATSREGLGETQYF | TRBD2 | TRBJ2-5 | TRBV15 | .
TGCGCCAGCAGCCAAGATCCCAGGGGGCCCGGAGCTTTCTTT | CASSQDPRGPGAFF | TRBD1 | TRBJ1-1 | TRBV4-1 | .
TGTGCCAGCAGCCTGGGGACAGGGGAACACACCATATATTTT | CASSLGTGEHTIYF | TRBD1 | TRBJ1-3 | TRBV7-9 | .
TGTGCCAGCAGTTCCGGTAGGGGGATTAATGGCTACACCTTC | CASSSGRGINGYTF | . | TRBJ1-2 | TRBV27 | .
TGTGCCAGCACTCTCGGACAGGGGAGCTACACCTTC | CASTLGQGSYTF | TRBD1 | TRBJ1-2 | TRBV7-2 | once
TGTGCCAGCAGCGTAAAGACAGGGGCCCGATCGGATACGCAGTATTTT | CASSVKTGARSDTQYF | TRBD1 | TRBJ2-3 | TRBV9 | .
TGTGCCAGCAGCTTTGGGACATTAGAGACCCAGTACTTC | CASSFGTLETQYF | . | TRBJ2-5 | TRBV7-2 | .
TGTGCCAGCAGGCCGGGACAGGGGAATCTTAACTATGGCTACACCTTC | CASRPGQGNLNYGYTF | TRBD1 | TRBJ1-2 | TRBV6-4 | .
TGTGCCAGCAGCGCGGGAATTTTGGGCTATGGCTACACCTTC | CASSAGILGYGYTF | . | TRBJ1-2 | TRBV28 | .
TGTGCCAGCAGCGCCGGGACTAGCGGCCTATACTCCTACGAGCAGTACTTC | CASSAGTSGLYSYEQYF | TRBD2 | TRBJ2-7 | TRBV9 | .
TGTGCCAGCAGTTTCCCCGACAGGGCGCGTGGGGAAAACACCATATATTTT | CASSFPDRARGENTIYF | TRBD1 | TRBJ1-3 | TRBV28 | .
TGTGCCAGCAGCTTAAATTCGGCCAGGGGGCGGTACAATGAGCAGTTCTTC | CASSLNSARGRYNEQFF | TRBD1 | TRBJ2-1 | TRBV7-3 | .
TGTGCCAGCAGCGCGGCGGGACGCACAGATACGCAGTATTTT | CASSAAGRTDTQYF | . | TRBJ2-3 | TRBV2 | .
TGCGCCAGCAGCCAAGTCCAGGGGACTGAAGCTTTCTTT | CASSQVQGTEAFF | . | TRBJ1-1 | TRBV4-3 | .
TGTGCCAGCAGTTTTGCAGAAGGAGTTGTAAAACTGTTTTTT | CASSFAEGVVKLFF | . | TRBJ1-4 | TRBV28 | .
TGTGCCACCAGTGAGTGGACTAGCGGGAGTGGCACAGATACGCAGTATTTT | CATSEWTSGSGTDTQYF | TRBD2 | TRBJ2-3 | TRBV24-1 | .
TGTGCCAGCAGTACAGCGGGAGGGATTAATACCGGGGAGCTGTTTTTT | CASSTAGGINTGELFF | TRBD2 | TRBJ2-2 | TRBV7-3 | .
TGTGCCAGCAGCCAAGATTCAAACAGGGTCTTTGGCCAGCCCCAGCATTTT | CASSQDSNRVFGQPQHF | . | TRBJ1-5 | TRBV4-2 | .
TGTGCCAGCAGCTTAGGGACAGGGGTTAGCAATCAGCCCCAGCATTTT | CASSLGTGVSNQPQHF | TRBD1 | TRBJ1-5 | TRBV7-2 | .